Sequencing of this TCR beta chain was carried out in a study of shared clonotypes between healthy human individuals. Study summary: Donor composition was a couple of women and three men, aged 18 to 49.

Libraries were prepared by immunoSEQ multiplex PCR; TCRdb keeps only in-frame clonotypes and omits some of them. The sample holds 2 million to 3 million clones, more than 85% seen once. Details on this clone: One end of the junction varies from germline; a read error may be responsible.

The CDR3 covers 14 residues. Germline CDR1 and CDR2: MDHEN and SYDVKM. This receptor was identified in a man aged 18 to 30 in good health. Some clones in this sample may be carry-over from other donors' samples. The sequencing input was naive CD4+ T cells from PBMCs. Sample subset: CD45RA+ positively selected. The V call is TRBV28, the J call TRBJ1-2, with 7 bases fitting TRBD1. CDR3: CASWTGVLPYAYTF. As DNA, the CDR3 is TGTGCCAGCTGGACAGGCGTCCTCCCCTATGCCTACACCTTC.